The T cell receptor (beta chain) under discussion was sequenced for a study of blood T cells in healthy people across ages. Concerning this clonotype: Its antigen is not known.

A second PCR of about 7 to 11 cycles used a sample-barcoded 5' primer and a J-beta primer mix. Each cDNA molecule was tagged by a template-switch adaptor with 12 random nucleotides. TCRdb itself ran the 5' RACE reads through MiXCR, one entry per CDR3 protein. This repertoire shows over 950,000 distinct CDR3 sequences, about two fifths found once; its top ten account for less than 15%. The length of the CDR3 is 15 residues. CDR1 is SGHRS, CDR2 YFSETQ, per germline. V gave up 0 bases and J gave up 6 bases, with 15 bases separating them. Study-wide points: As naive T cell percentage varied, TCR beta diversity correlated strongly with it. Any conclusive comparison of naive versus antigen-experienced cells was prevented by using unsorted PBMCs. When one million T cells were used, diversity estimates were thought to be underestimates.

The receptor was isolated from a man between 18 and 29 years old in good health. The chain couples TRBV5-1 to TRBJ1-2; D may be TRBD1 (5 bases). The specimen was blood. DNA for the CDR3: TGCGCCAGCAGCTTGGCCCAGTCTAGGGGCGATGGCTACACCTTC. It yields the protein CASSLAQSRGDGYTF.